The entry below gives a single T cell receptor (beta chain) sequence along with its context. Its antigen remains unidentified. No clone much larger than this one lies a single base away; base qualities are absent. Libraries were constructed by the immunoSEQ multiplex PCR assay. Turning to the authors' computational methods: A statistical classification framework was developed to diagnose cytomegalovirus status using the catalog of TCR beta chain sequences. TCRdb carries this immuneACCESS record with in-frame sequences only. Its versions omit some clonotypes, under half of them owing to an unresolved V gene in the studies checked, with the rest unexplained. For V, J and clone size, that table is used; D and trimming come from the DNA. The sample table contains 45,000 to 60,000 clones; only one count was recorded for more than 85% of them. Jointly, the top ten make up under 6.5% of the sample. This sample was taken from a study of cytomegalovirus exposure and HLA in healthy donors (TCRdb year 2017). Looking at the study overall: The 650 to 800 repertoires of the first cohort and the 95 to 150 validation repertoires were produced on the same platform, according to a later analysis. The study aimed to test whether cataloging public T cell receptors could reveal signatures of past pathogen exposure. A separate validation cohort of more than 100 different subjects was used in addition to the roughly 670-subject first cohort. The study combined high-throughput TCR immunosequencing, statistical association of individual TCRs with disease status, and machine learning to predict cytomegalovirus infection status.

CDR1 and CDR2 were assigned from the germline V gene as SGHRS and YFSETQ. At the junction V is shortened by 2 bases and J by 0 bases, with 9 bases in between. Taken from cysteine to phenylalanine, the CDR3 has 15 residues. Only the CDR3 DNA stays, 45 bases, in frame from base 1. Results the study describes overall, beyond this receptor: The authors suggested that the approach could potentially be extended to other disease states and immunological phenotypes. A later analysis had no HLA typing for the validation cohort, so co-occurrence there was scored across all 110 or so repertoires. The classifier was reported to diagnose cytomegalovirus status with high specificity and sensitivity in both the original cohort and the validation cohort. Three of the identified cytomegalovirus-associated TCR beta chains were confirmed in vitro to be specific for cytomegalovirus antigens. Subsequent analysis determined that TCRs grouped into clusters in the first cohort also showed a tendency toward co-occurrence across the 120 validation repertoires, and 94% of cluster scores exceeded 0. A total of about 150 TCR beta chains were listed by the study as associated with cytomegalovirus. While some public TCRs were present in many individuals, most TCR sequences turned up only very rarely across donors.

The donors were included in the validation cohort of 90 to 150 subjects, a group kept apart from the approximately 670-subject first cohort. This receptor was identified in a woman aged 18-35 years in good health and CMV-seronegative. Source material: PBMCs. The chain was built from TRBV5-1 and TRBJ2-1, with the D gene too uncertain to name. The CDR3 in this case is CASSFLQSSYNEQFF. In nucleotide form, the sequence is TGCGCCAGCAGCTTTTTACAGAGCTCCTACAATGAGCAGTTCTTC.